These T cell receptor beta chains were read from a single sample in a study of T-cell memory formation after mild COVID-19. TCRdb reanalysed the 5' RACE reads using MiXCR and keeps one entry per CDR3 protein. The top ten hold approximately 5.1% of the sample, which has approximately 98,000 distinct CDR3 sequences, about 18% seen once. The sample consisted of PBMCs or a T cell subset sorted from them (not recorded which). The receptor source for this set is a man between 18 and 29 years old who had mild COVID-19 (a few samples of this study predate the infection). Cell type and time point are not known. CDR3s include the opening cysteine and the closing phenylalanine or tryptophan. D genes are given only for firm matches. For some rows the clone size is stated as once, few or many, or as a class when expanded; others skip it.

V gene,D gene,clone size,J gene,CDR3 protein
TRBV9,TRBD2,many,TRBJ2-3,CASSAPGTSGGITDTQYF
TRBV24-1,NA,NA,TRBJ2-3,CATSDSGPGAQYF
TRBV4-3,NA,few,TRBJ1-4,CASSQVVVRIATNEKLFF
TRBV20-1,TRBD1,NA,TRBJ2-2,CSARDAGTGPTGELFF
TRBV30,TRBD1,few,TRBJ2-7,CALEGQANEQYF
TRBV15,TRBD2,few,TRBJ2-3,CATSKRAGGPSTDTQYF
TRBV18,NA,few,TRBJ2-5,CASSPRTEETQYF
TRBV9,NA,many,TRBJ2-7,CASSLGQGDYEQYF
TRBV18,NA,NA,TRBJ1-1,CASSMTRSEAFF
TRBV10-3,NA,few,TRBJ2-3,CAITSLPGLDTQYF
TRBV12-3/TRBV12-4,NA,few,TRBJ2-5,CASSLPGPQTQYF
TRBV6-5,TRBD2,few,TRBJ2-5,CASSLVGLAGPGRRETQYF
TRBV11-2,NA,NA,TRBJ1-2,CASSLIQWGANYGYTF
TRBV5-1,TRBD1,NA,TRBJ1-1,CASSLGGDRGNTEAFF
TRBV9,TRBD1,NA,TRBJ2-5,CASSEDRGVETQYF
TRBV6-2/TRBV6-3,NA,NA,TRBJ1-1,CASSSPGATEAFF
TRBV7-6,TRBD2,many,TRBJ2-5,CASSQRTGGETQYF
TRBV24-1,NA,NA,TRBJ1-2,CATSDGGAGWGYGYTF
TRBV5-6,NA,NA,TRBJ2-5,CASSLRGTETQYF
TRBV9,TRBD2,few,TRBJ2-1,CASSVVPPGGYGPHEQFF
TRBV12-3/TRBV12-4,TRBD2,many,TRBJ2-1,CASSSVRWGGQFF
TRBV5-6,TRBD1,NA,TRBJ1-1,CASSFFDRETNTEAFF
TRBV5-6,NA,many,TRBJ2-7,CASSWGSEQYF
TRBV6-5,NA,few,TRBJ2-3,CASSYSGGYTDTQYF
TRBV6-2/TRBV6-3,NA,few,TRBJ1-5,CASSPLGGLRQPQHF
TRBV24-1,NA,NA,TRBJ2-2,CATQGWGDGELFF
TRBV6-5,TRBD2,NA,TRBJ2-1,CASSRIAGSGGEQFF
TRBV10-3,TRBD1,few,TRBJ2-7,CAITQRGHEQYF
TRBV7-9,NA,NA,TRBJ2-1,CASSQRVGINNEQFF
TRBV24-1,NA,few,TRBJ2-3,CATSVAGTTDTQYF
TRBV25-1,NA,NA,TRBJ1-2,CASSPSGGAYGYTF
TRBV5-6,NA,few,TRBJ2-3,CAGSTGWPDTQYF
TRBV28,NA,NA,TRBJ1-5,CASSPYRNQPQHF
TRBV6-5,NA,many,TRBJ2-3,CASSNPRWSTQYF